Below, 25 T cell receptor beta chains from the same sample are listed, as sequenced in a study of cytomegalovirus exposure and HLA in healthy donors. A multiplex PCR was run with 60 Vbeta primers and 13 Jbeta primers. TCRdb keeps only in-frame clones here, not all; method: immunoSEQ multiplex PCR. This sample has around 67,000 clones; about 70% occur once, and the top ten carry roughly 1.9%. Sequences were obtained from PBMCs. The receptors were gathered from a woman aged 25 to 39 in good health and CMV-seronegative.

The CDR3 sequence: CASSRWGRDGYTF. For the CDR3, the DNA is TGTGCCAGCAGTCGGTGGGGGCGGGATGGCTACACCTTC. The chain combines TRBV6-5 with TRBJ1-2; tentatively, D is TRBD1 (6 bases). Deletions cut 5 bases from V and 6 bases from J, with 13 bases between. CDR1 and CDR2 (germline): MNHEY, SVGAGI. The CDR3 runs 13 residues.

J is TRBJ1-5 and V is TRBV2; perhaps TRBD1 as D (5 bases). This CDR3 spans 13 amino acids. The germline V gene encodes CDR1 SNHLY and CDR2 FYNNEI. Trimming cost V 8 bases and J 0 bases, with 8 bases left between them. CDR3 sequence reads: CASSGGSNQPQHF. In DNA, the CDR3 is TGTGCCAGCTCGGGGGGTAGCAATCAGCCCCAGCATTTT. Based on the CDR3 plus reference TRBV2 and TRBJ1-5, the full variable domain is EPEVTQTPSHQVTQMGQEVILRCVPISNHLYFYWYRQILGQKVEFLVSFYNNEISEKSEIFDDQFSVERPDGSNFTLKIRSTKLEDSAMYFCASSGGSNQPQHFGDGTRLSIL.

The V and J genes are TRBV29-1 and TRBJ2-7, with D possibly being TRBD2 (6 bases). This CDR3 is 14 amino acids long. The ends were cut back, 6 bases at V and 0 bases at J, with 15 bases in the middle. CDR1 is SQVTM, CDR2 ANQGSEA, per germline. Here the CDR3 DNA reads TGCAGCGTCGCGGGACCCGCCAGCTCCTACGAGCAGTACTTC. This translates into CSVAGPASSYEQYF.

The V call is TRBV7-2, the J call TRBJ1-2; TRBD1 agrees at 7 bases. The V segment lost 1 base and the J segment 4 bases; nucleotides outside the gene matches: 3. The CDR3 is made up of 14 amino acids. Germline V gene data show CDR1 as SGHTA and CDR2 as FQGNSA. CDR3 DNA sequence: TGTGCCAGCAGCTTAGGAGGGACAGCCTATGGCTACACCTTC. Translated: CASSLGGTAYGYTF. Together with reference TRBV7-2 and TRBJ1-2, the CDR3 gives the full variable domain: GAGVSQSPSNKVTEKGKDVELRCDPISGHTALYWYRQSLGQGLEFLIYFQGNSAPDKSGLPSDRFSAERTGGSVSTLTIQRTQQEDSAVYLCASSLGGTAYGYTFGSGTRLTVV.

The sample holds a few counts of this clone. The chain combines TRBV4-3 with TRBJ1-3; no definite D call. Trimming cost V 1 base and J 0 bases, with 7 bases left between them. The CDR3 consists of 15 residues. Germline CDR1 is LGHNA and CDR2 is YSLEER. In DNA form, the CDR3 reads TGCGCCAGCAGCCAAGCCGGGGTCTCTGGAAACACCATATATTTT. Translating it yields CASSQAGVSGNTIYF.

The chain has TRBV11-3 and TRBJ2-3, with D possibly being TRBD2 (6 bases). Trimming cost V 5 bases and J 0 bases, with 15 bases left between them. Germline loops: CDR1 SGHNT, CDR2 YENEEA. CDR3 size: 16 residues. In nucleotides, the CDR3 is TGTGCCAGCAGCCGGGCGGGGCCTTCTAGCACAGATACGCAGTATTTT. Translation: CASSRAGPSSTDTQYF. The whole variable domain, remainder taken from reference TRBV11-3 and TRBJ2-3, is EAGVVQSPRYKIIEKKQPVAFWCNPISGHNTLYWYLQNLGQGPELLIRYENEEAVDDSQLPKDRFSAERLKGVDSTLKIQPAELGDSAVYLCASSRAGPSSTDTQYFGPGTRLTVL.

This rearrangement joins TRBV30 to TRBJ1-2; 8 nucleotides align to TRBD1. CDR3 length equals 12 residues. Germline CDR1 is GTSNPN and CDR2 is SVGIG (reference sequence). This CDR3 is CAWDRFNYGYTF. The CDR3 nucleotides are TGTGCTTGGGACAGGTTTAACTATGGCTACACCTTC.

This chain links TRBV6-1 with TRBJ1-1, with 7 bases matching TRBD1. V lost 1 base to trimming and J lost 1 base; unmatched junction nucleotides: 12. Germline values: CDR1 MNHNS, CDR2 SASEGT. The CDR3 is made up of 18 amino acids. This chain's CDR3 is CASSEVGFGSGGNTEAFF. The DNA of the CDR3 is TGTGCCAGCAGTGAAGTGGGTTTTGGGTCAGGGGGGAACACTGAAGCTTTCTTT.

The gene calls are TRBV6-5 and TRBJ2-7; D is uncertain. Per the germline V gene, CDR1 is MNHEY and CDR2 is SVGAGI. With 0 bases removed from V and 1 base from J, the gap between germline ends came to 7 bases. The CDR3 has 14 amino acids. The chain's CDR3 is CASSYSRVSYEQYF. The CDR3 coding sequence is TGTGCCAGCAGTTACTCCCGGGTTTCCTACGAGCAGTACTTC.

The V and J genes are TRBV6-1 and TRBJ2-3, with D tentatively TRBD1 (5 bases). CDR3 length: 15 residues. Germline CDR1 MNHNS, CDR2 SASEGT. Trimming left V 8 bases short and J 4 bases short, with 19 bases between. CDR3 region: CASRRSRVLSDTQYF. Written as DNA, the CDR3 is TGTGCCAGCCGACGAAGCAGGGTCCTCTCAGATACGCAGTATTTT.

The rearrangement links TRBV7-2 to TRBJ2-7; no definite D call. The CDR3 covers 11 residues. Trimming took 5 bases from V and 7 from J, leaving 9 bases between them. Germline CDR1 SGHTA, CDR2 FQGNSA. CDR3 amino acids: CASSAQEEQYF. CDR3 DNA sequence: TGTGCCAGCAGCGCCCAAGAGGAGCAGTACTTC.

The V and J genes are TRBV19 and TRBJ2-2; D possibly corresponds to TRBD2 (7 bases). This CDR3 is 17 amino acids long. V was cut by 5 bases and J by 4 bases, with 20 bases left in between. Germline V lookup: CDR1 LNHDA, CDR2 SQIVND (reference sequence). The CDR3 DNA reads TGTGCCAGTAGTTGGGCGGGGGCGCGTTTGGGCACCGGGGAGCTGTTTTTT. Translating gives CASSWAGARLGTGELFF.

The CDR3 region is CASSTVEANEKLFF. In DNA, the CDR3 is TGTGCCAGCAGCACAGTTGAAGCTAATGAAAAACTGTTTTTT. V usage is TRBV7-9 and J usage is TRBJ1-4; no reliable D call. From germline, CDR1 is SEHNR and CDR2 FQNEAQ (reference sequence). This CDR3 has 14 amino acids. Deletions cut 5 bases from V and 3 bases from J, with 10 bases between.

V is TRBV6-5 and J is TRBJ1-1; possible D gene TRBD1, 5 bases. V was pared by 5 bases and J by 6 bases, with 13 bases between. This CDR3 is 13 amino acids long. Per the germline V gene, CDR1 is MNHEY and CDR2 is SVGAGI. Written as DNA, the CDR3 is TGTGCCAGCAGTCAAGAGACAGAGGCTGAAGCTTTCTTT. Translation gives CASSQETEAEAFF.

The V call is TRBV11-3, the J call TRBJ2-7; TRBD1 agrees at 10 bases. Germline V gene data show CDR1 as SGHNT and CDR2 as YENEEA. The length of the CDR3 is 16 residues. V was pared by 0 bases and J by 3 bases, with 5 bases of the junction left unmatched. The CDR3 here is CASSLERTGGNYEQYF. The CDR3 bases are TGTGCCAGCAGCTTAGAGCGGACAGGGGGGAACTACGAGCAGTACTTC. The full variable domain, completed using reference TRBV11-3 and TRBJ2-7, is EAGVVQSPRYKIIEKKQPVAFWCNPISGHNTLYWYLQNLGQGPELLIRYENEEAVDDSQLPKDRFSAERLKGVDSTLKIQPAELGDSAVYLCASSLERTGGNYEQYFGPGTRLTVT.

This rearrangement joins TRBV5-1 to TRBJ2-2; D possibly corresponds to TRBD1 (6 bases). Trimming shortened V by 10 bases and J by 0 bases, and 16 bases separated the two germline ends. Germline loops: CDR1 SGHRS, CDR2 YFSETQ. This CDR3 contains 15 residues. The DNA of the CDR3 is TGCGCCGGATCATCAGGGGCGACGAACACCGGGGAGCTGTTTTTT. This gives the protein CAGSSGATNTGELFF. The variable domain in full, with the rest retrieved from reference TRBV5-1 and TRBJ2-2, is KAGVTQTPRYLIKTRGQQVTLSCSPISGHRSVSWYQQTPGQGLQFLFEYFSETQRNKGNFPGRFSGRQFSNSRSEMNVSTLELGDSALYLCAGSSGATNTGELFFGEGSRLTVL.

The chain carries TRBV5-4 and TRBJ1-1; the D gene is possibly TRBD1 (5 bases). CDR1 SGHNT and CDR2 YYREEE come from the germline V gene (reference sequence). The CDR3 loop spans 14 amino acids. Trimming took 4 bases from V and 4 from J, leaving 14 bases between them. The CDR3 nucleotides are TGTGCCAGCAGCCAAGACGACAGTATCACTGAAGCTTTCTTT. Encoded protein: CASSQDDSITEAFF.

V and J are TRBV6-5 and TRBJ1-5; TRBD1 matches 9 bases. The ends lost 6 bases at V and 7 bases at J; junction bases unmatched: 10. The CDR3 runs to 15 residues. The germline V gene has CDR1 MNHEY and CDR2 SVGAGI. CDR3 protein: CASRGDRGRGQPQHF. The CDR3 region has the DNA TGTGCCAGCAGGGGCGACAGGGGGAGGGGACAGCCCCAGCATTTT.

The chain has TRBV30 and TRBJ2-5; TRBD1 agrees at 8 bases. Germline V gene lookup returns CDR1 GTSNPN and CDR2 SVGIG (reference sequence). The ends lost 1 base at V and 11 bases at J; junction bases unmatched: 15. The CDR3 covers 15 residues. CDR3 sequence (DNA): TGTGCCTGGAGTGCGGGGCCAGGGGGCTCTGGGGAGCAGTACTTC. Translating gives CAWSAGPGGSGEQYF.

The chain joins TRBV5-1 to TRBJ2-3; tentative D call: TRBD2 (7 bases). Germline V gives CDR1 SGHRS, CDR2 YFSETQ. The length of the CDR3 is 14 residues. The V gene lost 0 bases and the J gene lost 10 bases, with 15 bases spanning the gap. This chain's CDR3 is CASSLDAGARPQYF. DNA of the CDR3: TGCGCCAGCAGCTTGGACGCGGGGGCCCGTCCGCAGTATTTT.

This clone was counted between two and nine times. The chain uses TRBV10-3 and TRBJ1-5; 7 bases are a match to TRBD1. This CDR3 comprises 14 residues. The V segment lost 4 bases and the J segment 4 bases; nucleotides outside the gene matches: 4. CDR1 ENHRY and CDR2 SYGVKD come from the germline V gene. The CDR3 coding sequence is TGTGCCATCAGTGGACAGGGCGGGAATCAGCCCCAGCATTTT. This gives the protein CAISGQGGNQPQHF.

This chain joins TRBV11-3 and TRBJ2-5; 8 positions match TRBD2. V was pared by 5 bases and J by 2 bases, with 7 bases of the junction left unmatched. CDR1 and CDR2 (germline): SGHNT, YENEEA. The CDR3 is 15 residues long. CDR3 amino acids: CASSLGGGIQETQYF. DNA for the CDR3: TGTGCCAGCAGCCTTGGCGGGGGGATACAAGAGACCCAGTACTTC.

This chain links TRBV19 with TRBJ2-2; TRBD1 aligns across 7 bases. Germline loops: CDR1 LNHDA, CDR2 SQIVND (reference sequence). V lost 7 bases to trimming and J lost 3 bases; unmatched junction nucleotides: 8. The CDR3 is 15 residues long. The DNA for the CDR3 is TGTGCCAGTACCGAGGGCAGGGGGTACACCGGGGAGCTGTTTTTT. This encodes CASTEGRGYTGELFF. The full variable domain, in which reference TRBV19 and TRBJ2-2 provide the parts outside the CDR3, is DGGITQSPKYLFRKEGQNVTLSCEQNLNHDAMYWYRQDPGQGLRLIYYSQIVNDFQKGDIAEGYSVSREKKESFPLTVTSAQKNPTAFYLCASTEGRGYTGELFFGEGSRLTVL.

The rearrangement joins TRBV7-7 to TRBJ2-5; TRBD1 is a possible D gene (6 bases). V gave up 1 base and J gave up 9 bases, with 15 bases separating them. The V gene's germline CDR1 is SSHAT and CDR2 FNYEAQ (reference sequence). The length of the CDR3 is 14 residues. CDR3 DNA sequence: TGTGCCAGCAGCTTAGACAGGGCCCTAGGGGCCCAGTACTTC. It encodes CASSLDRALGAQYF.

The genes are TRBV7-8 and TRBJ2-1; the match to TRBD2 covers 8 bases. The CDR3 covers 17 residues. V trimming: 0 bases; J trimming: 4 bases; junction bases outside the gene matches: 8. Germline CDR1 reads SGHVS; CDR2 reads FQNEAQ. In nucleotides, the CDR3 is TGTGCCAGCAGCTTAGCGCTCGCGGGGGGACTTTACAATGAGCAGTTCTTC. It yields the protein CASSLALAGGLYNEQFF.